Below, 17 T cell receptor beta chains from the same sample are listed, as sequenced in a study of T cell responses to AZD1222 COVID-19 vaccine. Data came from immunoSEQ multiplex PCR; TCRdb stores just in-frame clones and leaves some out. In the table there are some 120,000 clones, 80% to 95% of which are singletons. Specimen: peripheral blood, collected on day 0 of AZD1222 vaccination. These receptors were collected from an adult in good health.

This clone appeared a few times. This rearrangement joins TRBV29-1 to TRBJ1-5, with D perhaps TRBD1 (5 bases). Germline CDR1 reads SQVTM; CDR2 reads ANQGSEA. The ends were cut back, 4 bases at V and 3 bases at J, with 10 bases in the middle. CDR3 size: 13 residues. The CDR3 sequence is CSVGGGDNQPQHF. DNA for the CDR3: TGCAGCGTTGGCGGGGGGGACAATCAGCCCCAGCATTTT.

This chain joins TRBV9 and TRBJ2-1; either TRBD1 or TRBD2 may fit D (5 bases each). The V gene lost 0 bases and the J gene lost 10 bases, with 20 bases spanning the gap. The CDR3 runs to 16 residues. In germline, CDR1 is SGDLS, CDR2 YYNGEE. Here the CDR3 DNA reads TGTGCCAGCAGCGTAGCCCCCTCGGGGCAGGTCATAGAGCAGTTCTTC. Its translation is CASSVAPSGQVIEQFF.

The chain is built from TRBV21-1 and TRBJ1-5; the table's D call TRBD1 went unverified against the DNA. TRBV21-1 is designated a pseudogene. This CDR3 has 16 residues. The CDR3 protein is CASSKVKQGCREPQHF. DNA for the CDR3: TGTGCCAGCAGCAAAGTAAAACAGGGTTGTAGGGAGCCCCAGCATTTT.

The chain links TRBV10-3 to TRBJ1-4, with D unclear. The V end lost 3 bases, the J end lost 4 bases, and 9 bases lay between the germline ends. The CDR3 consists of 14 residues. In germline, CDR1 is ENHRY, CDR2 SYGVKD. CDR3 amino acids: CAISDGLGNEKLFF. In DNA, the CDR3 is TGTGCCATCAGTGATGGCCTGGGTAATGAAAAACTGTTTTTT.

The CDR3 reads CASRLGTSGSREQYF. CDR3 nucleotide sequence: TGTGCCAGCAGACTCGGGACTAGCGGGAGCCGCGAGCAGTACTTC. The chain has TRBV28 and TRBJ2-7; TRBD2 agrees at 14 bases. This CDR3 spans 15 amino acids. Trimming removed 6 bases from V and 6 bases from J; junction bases left unmatched: 7. Germline CDR1 reads MDHEN; CDR2 reads SYDVKM. Full variable domain (rest looked up from reference TRBV28 and TRBJ2-7): DVKVTQSSRYLVKRTGEKVFLECVQDMDHENMFWYRQDPGLGLRLIYFSYDVKMKEKGDIPEGYSVSREKKERFSLILESASTNQTSMYLCASRLGTSGSREQYFGPGTRLTVT.

The V and J genes are TRBV10-3 and TRBJ1-5, with D tentatively TRBD1 (5 bases). The CDR3 spans 15 residues. Deletions cut 0 bases from V and 6 bases from J, with 12 bases between. Germline V gene lookup returns CDR1 ENHRY and CDR2 SYGVKD. CDR3 protein: CAISESQGSGQPQHF. The CDR3 region has the DNA TGTGCCATCAGTGAGTCTCAGGGAAGCGGTCAGCCCCAGCATTTT.

V gene TRBV5-6 combines with J gene TRBJ2-7; TRBD2 might be the D (6 bases). This CDR3 contains 15 residues. V dropped 2 bases and J dropped 0 bases, with 12 bases sitting between them. Germline V gene sequence: CDR1 SGHDT, CDR2 YYEEEE. The CDR3: CASSLGRGVSYEQYF. The CDR3 DNA reads as TGTGCCAGCAGCTTAGGGCGGGGCGTCTCCTACGAGCAGTACTTC.

The V call is TRBV11-3, the J call TRBJ2-3, with 8 bases matching TRBD2. In germline, CDR1 is SGHNT, CDR2 YENEEA. V gave up 1 base and J gave up 3 bases; unmatched junction bases: 9. This CDR3 has 17 residues. The CDR3 spells CASSLGGPGLVTDTQYF. The CDR3 DNA follows: TGTGCCAGCAGCTTAGGGGGTCCGGGACTAGTTACAGATACGCAGTATTTT. Combining the CDR3 with reference TRBV11-3 and TRBJ2-3 gives the whole variable domain EAGVVQSPRYKIIEKKQPVAFWCNPISGHNTLYWYLQNLGQGPELLIRYENEEAVDDSQLPKDRFSAERLKGVDSTLKIQPAELGDSAVYLCASSLGGPGLVTDTQYFGPGTRLTVL.

This clone turned up a few times. The chain is built from TRBV24-1 and TRBJ2-1; TRBD1 matches 12 bases. The CDR3 contains 15 residues. Germline CDR1 reads KGHDR; CDR2 reads SFDVKD. V shed 7 bases and J 9 bases; nucleotides not matched to a gene: 9. The CDR3 spells CATSRGGTGGIEQFF. The CDR3 bases are TGTGCCACCAGCCGGGGGGGGACAGGGGGCATTGAGCAGTTCTTC.

The chain employs TRBV10-3 and TRBJ1-2, with D tentatively TRBD1 (5 bases). The CDR3 is made up of 15 amino acids. V gave up 6 bases and J gave up 10 bases, with 24 bases separating them. Per the germline V gene, CDR1 is ENHRY and CDR2 is SYGVKD. CDR3 in DNA: TGTGCCATCAGCGCGGGGAGGGACCCGTCTAGAGACTACACCTTC. Translating it yields CAISAGRDPSRDYTF.

This chain uses TRBV28 with TRBJ1-6, with 8 bases aligning to TRBD1. The germline gives CDR1 MDHEN, CDR2 SYDVKM. CDR3 length equals 16 residues. The J segment lost 2 bases and the V segment lost 5 bases, leaving 5 bases of the junction unmatched. The CDR3 loop is CASSETGATYNSPLHF. The CDR3 DNA sequence: TGTGCCAGCAGTGAGACAGGGGCAACCTATAATTCACCCCTCCACTTT.

The J gene is TRBJ2-5, the V gene TRBV11-2, with 8 bases fitting TRBD1. Germline loops: CDR1 SGHAT, CDR2 FQNNGV. Trimming removed 3 bases from V and 1 base from J; junction bases left unmatched: 1. The CDR3 extends over 14 amino acids. CDR3 sequence (DNA): TGTGCCAGCAGCTTCCAGGGGGCCCAAGAGACCCAGTACTTC. It encodes CASSFQGAQETQYF. Based on the CDR3 plus reference TRBV11-2 and TRBJ2-5, the full variable domain is EAGVAQSPRYKIIEKRQSVAFWCNPISGHATLYWYQQILGQGPKLLIQFQNNGVVDDSQLPKDRFSAERLKGVDSTLKIQPAKLEDSAVYLCASSFQGAQETQYFGPGTRLLVL.

The gene calls are TRBV5-4 and TRBJ1-2; D unclear. The V gene lost 3 bases and the J gene lost 6 bases, with 6 bases spanning the gap. The CDR3 totals 11 residues. Germline values: CDR1 SGHNT, CDR2 YYREEE (reference sequence). CDR3 DNA sequence: TGTGCCAGCAGCTATGGGGATGGCTACACCTTC. Translated, it gives CASSYGDGYTF.

V gene TRBV7-8 combines with J gene TRBJ1-1; TRBD1 matches 10 bases. Per germline, CDR1 SGHVS and CDR2 FQNEAQ. This CDR3 is 14 amino acids long. After removal of 3 bases from V and 6 bases from J, the junction contained 4 bases not matched to a gene. The CDR3 is CASSFTDRGPEAFF. The CDR3, as DNA: TGTGCCAGCAGCTTTACCGACAGGGGGCCTGAAGCTTTCTTT.

This sequence joins TRBV7-2 and TRBJ2-6, with a tentative D call TRBD1 (6 bases). CDR3 length: 15 amino acids. Germline CDR1 SGHTA, CDR2 FQGNSA. Trimming took 1 base from V and 2 from J, leaving 6 bases between them. CDR3 sequence: CASSLDRAGANVLTF. In nucleotides, the CDR3 is TGTGCCAGCAGCTTAGACAGGGCTGGGGCCAACGTCCTGACTTTC.

The chain is built from TRBV30 and TRBJ1-4; D possibly corresponds to TRBD1 (5 bases). The V end was cut by 1 base, the J end by 1 base, with 10 bases between. This CDR3 has 15 residues. The germline V gene has CDR1 GTSNPN and CDR2 SVGIG (reference sequence). The CDR3 protein is CAWSAGGGTNEKLFF. The CDR3 region has the DNA TGTGCCTGGAGTGCCGGGGGGGGAACTAATGAAAAACTGTTTTTT.

V and J are TRBV29-1 and TRBJ2-1; 9 bases align to TRBD2. The CDR3 runs to 14 residues. Unmatched junction bases numbered 8, after V lost 5 bases and J lost 6 bases. The germline V gene encodes CDR1 SQVTM and CDR2 ANQGSEA. This chain's CDR3 is CSVNGAGGINEQFF. The CDR3 DNA follows: TGCAGCGTTAATGGAGCGGGGGGAATCAATGAGCAGTTCTTC.